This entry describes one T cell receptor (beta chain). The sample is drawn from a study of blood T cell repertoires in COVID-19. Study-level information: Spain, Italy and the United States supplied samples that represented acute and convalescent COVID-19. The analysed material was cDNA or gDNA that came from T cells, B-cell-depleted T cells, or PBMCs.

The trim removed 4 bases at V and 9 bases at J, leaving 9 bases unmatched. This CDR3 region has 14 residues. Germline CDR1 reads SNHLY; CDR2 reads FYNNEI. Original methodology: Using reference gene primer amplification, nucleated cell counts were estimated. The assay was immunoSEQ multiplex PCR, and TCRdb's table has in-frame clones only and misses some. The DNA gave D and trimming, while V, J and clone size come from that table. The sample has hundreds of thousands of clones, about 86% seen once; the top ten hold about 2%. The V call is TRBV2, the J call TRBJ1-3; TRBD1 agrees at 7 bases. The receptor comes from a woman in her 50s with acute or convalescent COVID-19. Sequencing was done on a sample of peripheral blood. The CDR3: CASSVTTGSGTIYF. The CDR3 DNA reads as TGTGCCAGCAGTGTCACGACAGGGTCGGGCACCATATATTTT.